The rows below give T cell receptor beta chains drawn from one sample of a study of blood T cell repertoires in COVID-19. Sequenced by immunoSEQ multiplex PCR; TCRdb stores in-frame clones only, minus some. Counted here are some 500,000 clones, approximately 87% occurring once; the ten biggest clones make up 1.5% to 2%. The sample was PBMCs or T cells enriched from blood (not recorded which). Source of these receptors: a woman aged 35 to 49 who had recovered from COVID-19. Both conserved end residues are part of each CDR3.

CAWSVRLAVKNNEQFF | TRBJ2-1 | TRBV30
CASSYRATEAFF | TRBJ1-1 | TRBV5-6
CASSLGARRSTDTQYF | TRBJ2-3 | TRBV7-2
CASKVRASGSTDTQYF | TRBJ2-3 | TRBV2
CASTGASGSPDTQYF | TRBJ2-3 | TRBV2
CASSLLMTGNTEAFF | TRBJ1-1 | TRBV5-1
CASITTYNEQFF | TRBJ2-1 | TRBV27
CASISAGGRYTQQYF | TRBJ2-3 | TRBV10-2
CASSSSGRQETQYF | TRBJ2-5 | TRBV5-4
CASSRRSGDPNQPQHF | TRBJ1-5 | TRBV28
CASSVGSGARQYF | TRBJ2-7 | TRBV19
CSASLSSGRYEQYF | TRBJ2-7 | TRBV20-1
CASSYGTGVYEQYF | TRBJ2-7 | TRBV6-5
CASSLAVAGLNEQFF | TRBJ2-1 | TRBV5-1
CSASSGNTEAFF | TRBJ1-1 | TRBV20-1
CASVDRDYGYTF | TRBJ1-2 | TRBV19
CASLYPSNNEQFF | TRBJ2-1 | TRBV12-3/TRBV12-4
CASSMEIPGRETQYF | TRBJ2-5 | TRBV2
CASIDSTGLGEYSPLHF | TRBJ1-6 | TRBV3-1/TRBV3-2
CASSPRGGPQPQHF | TRBJ1-5 | TRBV18
CASSMSGLIYNEQFF | TRBJ2-1 | TRBV9
CASSRLPGQVLGNTIYF | TRBJ1-3 | TRBV4-1
CASSPKAGAAEAFF | TRBJ1-1 | TRBV18
CASSLVLAGSYNEQFF | TRBJ2-1 | TRBV5-1
CASSLLGATYNEQFF | TRBJ2-1 | TRBV27